A single sample is the source of the 28 T cell receptor beta chains below, sequenced in a study of technical replicates of blood from several donors. Data came from immunoSEQ multiplex PCR; TCRdb stores just in-frame clones and leaves some out. This repertoire shows about 61,000 clones, around 97% found once; its top ten account for 0.19%. The sequenced sample consisted of T cells isolated from PBMCs. Receptors were obtained from a human donor in good health.

The chain couples TRBV9 to TRBJ2-2; a weak D match, TRBD2 (6 bases). Per germline, CDR1 SGDLS and CDR2 YYNGEE. This CDR3 has 15 residues. Trimming left V 0 bases short and J 6 bases short, with 12 bases between. For the CDR3, the DNA is TGTGCCAGCAGCGTAGAGGGTGGGGGGTCCGGGGAGCTGTTTTTT. Amino acids: CASSVEGGGSGELFF.

Only one count was recorded for this clone. This chain links TRBV28 with TRBJ2-1, with D tentatively TRBD1 (6 bases). This CDR3 comprises 15 residues. Germline CDR1 is MDHEN and CDR2 is SYDVKM. V gave up 2 bases and J gave up 4 bases, with 12 bases separating them. The CDR3 DNA sequence: TGTGCCAGCAGTTTAGTAGGACAGTTATACAATGAGCAGTTCTTC. Translated: CASSLVGQLYNEQFF. Filled out from reference TRBV28 and TRBJ2-1, the complete variable domain reads DVKVTQSSRYLVKRTGEKVFLECVQDMDHENMFWYRQDPGLGLRLIYFSYDVKMKEKGDIPEGYSVSREKKERFSLILESASTNQTSMYLCASSLVGQLYNEQFFGPGTRLTVL.

This sequence joins TRBV10-2 and TRBJ1-1; D is uncertain. The germline V and J ends were trimmed by 10 bases and 0 bases, with 12 bases remaining between them. The CDR3 has 13 residues. Germline CDR1 and CDR2: WSHSY and SAAADI. Here the CDR3 DNA reads TGCGCCACGTGCAGGACTATGAACACTGAAGCTTTCTTT. Translation: CATCRTMNTEAFF.

The J gene is TRBJ2-7, the V gene TRBV2; D is possibly TRBD1 (6 bases). Germline V gene lookup returns CDR1 SNHLY and CDR2 FYNNEI. Trimming removed 4 bases from V and 3 bases from J, with 13 bases in between. This CDR3 is built from 14 residues. CDR3 bases: TGTGCCAGCAGTGGACGTGGGACACACTACGAGCAGTACTTC. Its protein is CASSGRGTHYEQYF.

The sample holds one count of this clone. The rearrangement uses TRBV14 and TRBJ2-5, with D maybe TRBD1 (5 bases). The CDR3 contains 16 residues. Germline V gives CDR1 SGHDN, CDR2 FVKESK. Deletions cut 0 bases from V and 3 bases from J, with 14 bases between. CDR3 sequence reads: CASSQELSGPKETQYF. CDR3 coding DNA: TGTGCCAGCAGCCAAGAACTCTCAGGGCCTAAAGAGACCCAGTACTTC.

The chain recombines TRBV18 with TRBJ2-1; the D gene is possibly TRBD2 (5 bases). This CDR3 is built from 17 residues. Germline CDR1 reads KGHSH; CDR2 reads LQKENI. Trimming cost V 3 bases and J 5 bases, with 20 bases left between them. The DNA of the CDR3 is TGTGCCAGCTCACCCCCTGGGAGTGTAGGTCGGGACAATGAGCAGTTCTTC. Encoded protein: CASSPPGSVGRDNEQFF.

This CDR3 reads CASSQRVRGNEKLFF. CDR3 sequence (DNA): TGCGCCAGCAGCCAACGGGTCAGGGGGAATGAAAAACTGTTTTTT. The chain employs TRBV4-1 and TRBJ1-4; 7 nucleotides agree with TRBD1. The CDR3 totals 15 residues. V lost 2 bases, J lost 5 bases, and 5 bases stayed unmatched. In germline, CDR1 is MGHRA, CDR2 YSYEKL.

The genes are TRBV2 and TRBJ1-2, with TRBD1 identical over 7 bases. The CDR3 loop spans 14 amino acids. The germline V gene encodes CDR1 SNHLY and CDR2 FYNNEI. The V gene end was trimmed by 2 bases and the J gene end by 6 bases; junction bases not matched to a gene: 6. CDR3 nucleotide sequence: TGTGCCAGCAGTGAATTGAGGGGGCGAGATGGCTACACCTTC. Protein: CASSELRGRDGYTF.

The chain uses TRBV5-6 and TRBJ1-5; D unresolved. Per the germline V gene, CDR1 is SGHDT and CDR2 is YYEEEE. V gave up 2 bases and J gave up 7 bases, with 22 bases separating them. The CDR3 length is 17 residues. CDR3 nucleotides: TGTGCCAGCAGCTTTTTGGGCCGCTGGGTCGAGCACCAGCCCCAGCATTTT. Translating it yields CASSFLGRWVEHQPQHF.

This chain uses TRBV27 with TRBJ1-5; D remains ambiguous. The CDR3 contains 14 residues. The germline CDR1 and CDR2 sequences are MNHEY and SMNVEV (reference sequence). V shed 2 bases and J shed 5 bases, with 10 bases lying between them. The CDR3 DNA is TGTGCCAGCAGTTTACTTGGACTCGATCAGCCCCAGCATTTT. Translating gives CASSLLGLDQPQHF.

The chain links TRBV25-1 to TRBJ1-1; D is undetermined. Trimming stripped 6 bases from V and 5 bases from J, with 10 bases between. The CDR3 is made up of 12 amino acids. The germline CDR1 and CDR2 sequences are MGHDK and SYGVNS. The CDR3 DNA follows: TGTGCCAGCAGAGGCAGCGAGACTGAAGCTTTCTTT. Translation: CASRGSETEAFF. Looking up the rest from reference TRBV25-1 and TRBJ1-1 gives the full variable domain: EADIYQTPRYLVIGTGKKITLECSQTMGHDKMYWYQQDPGMELHLIHYSYGVNSTEKGDLSSESTVSRIRTEHFPLTLESARPSHTSQYLCASRGSETEAFFGQGTRLTVV.

The chain carries TRBV28 and TRBJ2-7; D is unresolved. Trimming shortened V by 6 bases and J by 6 bases, and 12 bases separated the two germline ends. CDR1 is MDHEN, CDR2 SYDVKM, per germline. This CDR3 comprises 12 residues. CDR3 protein: CASRLYSGEQYF. CDR3 coding DNA: TGTGCCAGCAGGCTATACAGTGGCGAGCAGTACTTC.

The chain is built from TRBV14 and TRBJ2-1; 7 bases fit TRBD1. CDR3 size: 13 residues. The trim removed 1 base at V and 7 bases at J, leaving 1 base unmatched. Germline CDR1 and CDR2: SGHDN and FVKESK. The CDR3 DNA reads as TGTGCCAGCAGCCAAGGACAGGGTAATGAGCAGTTCTTC. As protein: CASSQGQGNEQFF.

The CDR3 loop reads CAWRPGESPLHF. CDR3 nucleotides: TGTGCCTGGAGGCCCGGGGAATCACCCCTCCACTTT. The chain employs TRBV30 and TRBJ1-6, with unresolved D. Trimming shortened V by 3 bases and J by 10 bases, and 10 bases separated the two germline ends. The CDR3 contains 12 residues. Germline values: CDR1 GTSNPN, CDR2 SVGIG (reference sequence).

The chain has TRBV4-1 and TRBJ1-2, with TRBD1 identical over 8 bases. V shed 3 bases, J shed 7 bases, and the junction held 16 bases outside the gene matches. Germline V gene lookup returns CDR1 MGHRA and CDR2 YSYEKL. The CDR3 spans 17 residues. CDR3 in DNA: TGCGCCAGCAGCCAGTCGGGGGACAGGTCTCTGGTCGGTGGCTACACCTTC. It codes for CASSQSGDRSLVGGYTF.

This clone appeared once. The V and J genes are TRBV21-1 and TRBJ2-5; TRBD2 reflects the table's D call only, with no check against the DNA. TRBV21-1 is given as a pseudogene. The CDR3 is made up of 16 amino acids. The DNA for the CDR3 is TGTGCCAGCAGCAAAGGACTAGCGGGAGACCAAGAGACCCAGTACTTC. It specifies CASSKGLAGDQETQYF.

The chain couples TRBV7-8 to TRBJ2-7; 9 nucleotides agree with TRBD1. Germline CDR1 SGHVS, CDR2 FQNEAQ. V lost 4 bases, J lost 0 bases, and 4 bases stayed unmatched. This CDR3 has 15 amino acids. The CDR3 coding sequence is TGTGCCAGCAGCTGGGACAGGGTGAGCTCCTACGAGCAGTACTTC. It specifies CASSWDRVSSYEQYF.

The CDR3 nucleotides are TGTGCCTGGAAATCGGGGGGGAAGATTGAGCAGTTCTTC. Translated, it gives CAWKSGGKIEQFF. The rearrangement joins TRBV30 to TRBJ2-1; 8 bases fit TRBD2. J was trimmed by 9 bases and V by 4 bases; bases with no gene match: 8. Germline lookup yields CDR1 GTSNPN and CDR2 SVGIG (reference sequence). This CDR3 is 13 amino acids long.

The chain carries TRBV4-1 and TRBJ1-2, with 9 nucleotides matching TRBD1. V trimming: 8 bases; J trimming: 4 bases; junction bases outside the gene matches: 14. Germline loops: CDR1 MGHRA, CDR2 YSYEKL. The CDR3 covers 16 residues. In nucleotides, the CDR3 is TGCGCCAGCCGCCGGGACAGGGCCGTTTCTGGCTATGGCTACACCTTC. This gives the protein CASRRDRAVSGYGYTF.

This clone has just one count. The chain recombines TRBV28 with TRBJ1-1; tentative D call: TRBD1 (6 bases). The length of the CDR3 is 13 residues. The V gene lost 7 bases and the J gene lost 7 bases, with 16 bases spanning the gap. The germline gives CDR1 MDHEN, CDR2 SYDVKM. The CDR3 here is CASTLSGGVEAFF. In nucleotides, the CDR3 is TGTGCCAGCACCCTAAGTGGGGGCGTTGAAGCTTTCTTT.

V is TRBV6-1 and J is TRBJ1-2, with 9 bases identical to TRBD1. Germline values: CDR1 MNHNS, CDR2 SASEGT. The CDR3 runs 14 residues. After removal of 3 bases from V and 5 bases from J, the junction contained 4 bases not matched to a gene. The CDR3: CASSEGQGSYGYTF. The CDR3 region has the DNA TGTGCCAGCAGTGAGGGACAGGGATCGTATGGCTACACCTTC.

This clone came up once. The V call is TRBV5-1, the J call TRBJ1-3; possibly TRBD1 for D (6 bases). V gave up 2 bases and J gave up 2 bases, with 11 bases separating them. The CDR3 contains 15 residues. Per germline, CDR1 SGHRS and CDR2 YFSETQ. In nucleotides, the CDR3 is TGCGCCAGCAGCTTTCAGGGGAACGCTGGAAACACCATATATTTT. Protein sequence: CASSFQGNAGNTIYF.

This chain connects TRBV6-5 to TRBJ1-4, with D unclear. V lost 6 bases and J lost 3, with 14 bases in between. The CDR3 has 15 amino acids. Looked up from germline, CDR1 is MNHEY and CDR2 is SVGAGI. The CDR3 region has the DNA TGTGCCAGCAGCCCCCAGGTGATCTCTAATGAAAAACTGTTTTTT. The encoded protein is CASSPQVISNEKLFF.

The chain links TRBV4-1 to TRBJ2-6, with D tentatively TRBD1 (6 bases). The germline V and J ends were trimmed by 3 bases and 6 bases, with 15 bases remaining between them. Germline V gene sequence: CDR1 MGHRA, CDR2 YSYEKL. CDR3 size: 16 residues. The DNA of the CDR3 is TGCGCCAGCAGCCAGGGCCTGACAGGTTCGGCCAACGTCCTGACTTTC. Amino acids: CASSQGLTGSANVLTF.

The genes are TRBV7-3 and TRBJ1-3, with D perhaps matching TRBD1 (5 bases). There are 14 residues in the CDR3. Germline V gene lookup returns CDR1 SGHTA and CDR2 FQGTGA. V was trimmed by 9 bases and J by 0 bases, leaving 12 bases between them. The CDR3 DNA sequence: TGTGCCAGGGGGGGACGTCGCTCTGGAAACACCATATATTTT. Its translation is CARGGRRSGNTIYF. The entire variable domain, with the rest obtained from reference TRBV7-3 and TRBJ1-3, is as follows: GAGVSQTPSNKVTEKGKYVELRCDPISGHTALYWYRQSLGQGPEFLIYFQGTGAADDSGLPNDRFFAVRPEGSVSTLKIQRTERGDSAVYLCARGGRRSGNTIYFGEGSWLTVV.

The chain joins TRBV11-2 to TRBJ2-7, with 7 positions matching TRBD2. V lost 0 bases to trimming and J lost 2 bases; unmatched junction nucleotides: 1. The CDR3 is 14 amino acids. Germline V gives CDR1 SGHAT, CDR2 FQNNGV. The CDR3: CASSLDGLAYEQYF. DNA of the CDR3: TGTGCCAGCAGCTTAGACGGACTAGCCTACGAGCAGTACTTC. The full variable domain, completed using reference TRBV11-2 and TRBJ2-7, is EAGVAQSPRYKIIEKRQSVAFWCNPISGHATLYWYQQILGQGPKLLIQFQNNGVVDDSQLPKDRFSAERLKGVDSTLKIQPAKLEDSAVYLCASSLDGLAYEQYFGPGTRLTVT.

As DNA, the CDR3 is TGCGCCAGCAGCAGGGGTGTGGATACTGAAGCTTTCTTT. It translates to CASSRGVDTEAFF. This sequence joins TRBV4-1 and TRBJ1-1, with D possibly being TRBD1 (5 bases). The V end lost 5 bases, the J end lost 5 bases, and 12 bases lay between the germline ends. There are 13 residues in the CDR3. The germline gives CDR1 MGHRA, CDR2 YSYEKL.

This chain joins TRBV5-1 and TRBJ2-2; 8 positions match TRBD1. With 5 bases clipped from V and 8 bases from J, the junction kept 8 bases outside the gene matches. CDR1 is SGHRS, CDR2 YFSETQ, per germline. This CDR3 contains 14 residues. The CDR3 is CASRPETGVGELFF. For the CDR3, the DNA is TGCGCCAGCAGGCCGGAGACAGGGGTAGGGGAGCTGTTTTTT. Complete variable domain (other parts from reference TRBV5-1 and TRBJ2-2): KAGVTQTPRYLIKTRGQQVTLSCSPISGHRSVSWYQQTPGQGLQFLFEYFSETQRNKGNFPGRFSGRQFSNSRSEMNVSTLELGDSALYLCASRPETGVGELFFGEGSRLTVL.